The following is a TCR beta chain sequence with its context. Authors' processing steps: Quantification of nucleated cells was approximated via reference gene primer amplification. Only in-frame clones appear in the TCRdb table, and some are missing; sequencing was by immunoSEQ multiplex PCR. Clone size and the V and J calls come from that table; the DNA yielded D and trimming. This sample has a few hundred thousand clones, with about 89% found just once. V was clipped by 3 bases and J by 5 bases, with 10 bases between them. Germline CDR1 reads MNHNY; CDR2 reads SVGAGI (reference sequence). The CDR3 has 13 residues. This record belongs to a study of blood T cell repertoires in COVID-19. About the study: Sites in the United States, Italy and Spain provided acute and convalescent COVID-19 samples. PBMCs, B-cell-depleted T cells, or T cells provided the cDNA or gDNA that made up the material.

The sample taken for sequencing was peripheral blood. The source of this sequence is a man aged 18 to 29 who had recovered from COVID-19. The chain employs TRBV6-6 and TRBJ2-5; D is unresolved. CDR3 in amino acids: CASSYGPQETQYF. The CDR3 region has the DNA TGTGCCAGCAGTTATGGTCCCCAGGAGACCCAGTACTTC.